The clone carrying this T cell receptor (beta chain) came up once. No antigen is known for it. Sorting of CD4+ naive, central memory, regulatory and stem cell-like memory cells was performed via CD45RO/CCR7/CD25/CD127/CD95/CD27. Sequenced material consisted of expressed TCRB transcripts (all of the isolated RNA was reverse transcribed). Here immunoSEQ multiplex PCR was the method, and the copy in TCRdb shows in-frame clones only, minus some. The table shows 60,000 or so clones, with roughly three fifths occurring only once. V was pared by 6 bases and J by 3 bases, with 16 bases between. The CDR3 spans 15 residues. Germline CDR1 and CDR2: KGHSH and LQKENI. These data are taken from a study of beta chain features in type 1 diabetes. Study-wide points: Within patients, naive, central memory and Treg TCRB repertoires seemed more similar than within healthy donors.

The rearrangement uses TRBV18 and TRBJ2-3; possible D gene TRBD2, 5 bases. The sample was Tregs from blood. This TCR was recovered from a woman younger than 30 in good health. CDR3 residues: CASSPEEGWTDTQYF. The CDR3 coding sequence is TGTGCCAGCTCTCCCGAAGAGGGTTGGACAGATACGCAGTATTTT.